What follows describes a single TCR beta chain. The antigen remains undetermined. The repertoire was sequenced with immunoSEQ multiplex PCR; TCRdb's copy has only in-frame clones and lacks some. The table has 150,000 to 200,000 clones, around 84% seen once. The data are from a study of cytomegalovirus exposure and HLA in healthy donors. Separation from the roughly 700-subject first cohort characterized the approximately 130-subject validation cohort, to which the donors belonged. Whole-study findings and limits: Cytomegalovirus status was reportedly diagnosed by the classifier with high sensitivity and specificity. Rarity held for most TCR sequences, but there were some public TCRs that occurred in many donors.

V was clipped by 9 bases and J by 6 bases; unmatched bases: 9. Germline CDR1 MNHNS, CDR2 SASEGT. The CDR3 covers 14 residues. This clonotype originated in a young woman in good health and CMV-seropositive. V and J are TRBV6-1 and TRBJ2-1; 9 bases align to TRBD2. The material sequenced was PBMCs. The CDR3 region has the DNA TGTGCCAGTAGCCCTAGCGGGACCTTCAATGAGCAGTTCTTC. As protein: CASSPSGTFNEQFF.